What follows are 31 T cell receptor beta chains derived from one specimen sequenced in a study of regulatory T cells in long-lasting Graves disease. CDR3 regions were amplified by Arm-PCR using iRepertoire HTBI primers to build TCR beta libraries. TCRdb itself ran the multiplex PCR reads through MiXCR, one entry per CDR3 protein. This sample has 320,000 or so distinct CDR3 sequences, with under 20% found just once. Stated time point: newly diagnosed GD, antithyroid drugs for less than 3 months. Generation of the TCR library employed RNA extracted from PBMCs. The sequencing here drew on peripheral blood mononuclear cells (PBMCs), taken at new diagnosis, from a patient treated with antithyroid drugs. Receptor source: a female donor with Graves disease.

The J gene is TRBJ1-2, the V gene TRBV4-1, with D perhaps TRBD1 (6 bases). CDR3 length equals 15 residues. Germline V gene lookup returns CDR1 MGHRA and CDR2 YSYEKL. The germline V and J ends were trimmed by 4 bases and 4 bases, with 16 bases remaining between them. The CDR3 region has the DNA TGCGCCAGCAGCCCTAAGACACAGGGATTCTATGGCTACACCTTC. Translating gives CASSPKTQGFYGYTF.

A note on this clonotype: A much larger clone lies a single base off, so this may be a read error. The CDR3 end shows no conserved phenylalanine or tryptophan, and so a read error is likely. The chain uses TRBV12-3 or TRBV12-4 and TRBJ2-3; D gene unclear. Trimming removed 7 bases from V and 6 bases from J, with 11 bases in between. CDR3 length: 12 residues. In DNA form, the CDR3 reads TGTGCCAGCACCATTATAGGGGATACGCAGTATCTT. Its protein product is CASTIIGDTQYL.

The rearrangement uses TRBV5-1 and TRBJ2-1; D unclear. The CDR3 covers 18 residues. Germline loops: CDR1 SGHRS, CDR2 YFSETQ. V lost 0 bases and J lost 0, with 16 bases in between. The DNA for the CDR3 is TGCGCCAGCAGCTTGGCCAGGTATCCGCAAAGCTCCTACAATGAGCAGTTCTTC. Its protein product is CASSLARYPQSSYNEQFF.

About this clonotype itself: A much larger clone sits a single nucleotide away, making a read error possible. This sequence joins TRBV5-1 and TRBJ2-1; TRBD1 aligns across 7 bases. The CDR3 length is 17 residues. Germline V gene data show CDR1 as SGHRS and CDR2 as YFSETQ. The CDR3 nucleotides are TGCACCAGCAGCCCAGGGGACACAGGGGTCAACTACAATGAGCAGTTCTTC. As protein: CTSSPGDTGVNYNEQFF.

This clonotype was seen only a few times. A junction end diverges from the germline sequence, so it may reflect a read error. The chain is built from TRBV9 and TRBJ2-3; TRBD1 matches 7 bases. Germline assignment: CDR1 SGDLS and CDR2 YYNGEE. The CDR3 has 15 amino acids. CDR3 amino acids: CTSSVSGTATDTQYF. DNA of the CDR3: TGTACCAGCAGCGTAAGTGGGACAGCCACAGATACGCAGTATTTT.

This clonotype was observed at least ten times. The chain has TRBV2 and TRBJ2-7, with 10 bases fitting TRBD2. J lost 2 bases, V lost 5 bases, and 6 bases had no gene match. This CDR3 contains 15 residues. Germline V gene data show CDR1 as SNHLY and CDR2 as FYNNEI. In DNA, the CDR3 is TGTGCCAGCAGTCCAACGACTAGCGGGCCCTACGAGCAGTACTTC. Translation gives CASSPTTSGPYEQYF.

A few counts support this clonotype. The gene calls are TRBV3-1 and TRBJ1-5; D might be TRBD1 (5 bases). CDR1 is LGHDT, CDR2 YNNKEL, per germline (reference sequence). Deletions cut 3 bases from V and 11 bases from J, with 20 bases between. The CDR3 sequence is 15 residues long. The CDR3 spells CASSQAGTHRTSQHF. In nucleotides, the CDR3 is TGTGCCAGCAGCCAGGCCGGGACCCATCGTACGTCCCAGCATTTT. Full variable domain (outside the CDR3, taken from reference TRBV3-1 and TRBJ1-5): DTAVSQTPKYLVTQMGNDKSIKCEQNLGHDTMYWYKQDSKKFLKIMFSYNNKELIINETVPNRFSPKSPDKAHLNLHINSLELGDSAVYFCASSQAGTHRTSQHFGDGTRLSIL.

The sample holds many counts of this clonotype. The chain is built from TRBV9 and TRBJ2-7, with TRBD2 identical over 8 bases. V shed 0 bases and J 5 bases; nucleotides not matched to a gene: 7. Looked up from germline, CDR1 is SGDLS and CDR2 is YYNGEE. The CDR3 contains 15 residues. The CDR3 protein is CASSVGVAGRDEQYF. The CDR3 coding sequence is TGTGCCAGCAGCGTAGGAGTAGCGGGAAGGGACGAGCAGTACTTC. Variable domain in full (rest from reference TRBV9 and TRBJ2-7): DSGVTQTPKHLITATGQRVTLRCSPRSGDLSVYWYQQSLDQGLQFLIQYYNGEERAKGNILERFSAQQFPDLHSELNLSSLELGDSALYFCASSVGVAGRDEQYFGPGTRLTVT.

This clonotype has ten or more counts. The CDR3 is CAWSERDTQYF. The CDR3 region has the DNA TGTGCCTGGAGTGAAAGAGATACGCAGTATTTT. The chain joins TRBV30 to TRBJ2-3, with D hard to call. Germline V CDR1 and CDR2: GTSNPN, SVGIG (reference sequence). There are 11 residues in the CDR3. Deletions cut 1 base from V and 5 bases from J, with 4 bases between.

There are many counts of this clonotype. The chain employs TRBV19 and TRBJ2-1; TRBD2 is a possible D gene (6 bases). Trimming left V 0 bases short and J 9 bases short, with 9 bases between. CDR3 length: 13 residues. Germline V lookup: CDR1 LNHDA, CDR2 SQIVND (reference sequence). The CDR3 DNA sequence: TGTGCCAGTAGTATAGATCAGCGGGTTGAGCAGTTCTTC. Its translation: CASSIDQRVEQFF.

This clonotype was counted many times. The germline gene is not matched at one end of the junction; a read error may be the cause. The chain combines TRBV11-2 with TRBJ2-1; tentative D call: TRBD2 (5 bases). Germline V gene sequence: CDR1 SGHAT, CDR2 FQNNGV. The length of the CDR3 is 16 residues. DNA for the CDR3: TGTGCCAGCAGCTGGTCGGCGGGCGATATGTACAATGAGCACTTCTTC. Amino acid sequence: CASSWSAGDMYNEHFF.

This clonotype has more than one count but fewer than ten. This rearrangement joins TRBV20-1 to TRBJ1-5; 7 bases match TRBD1. V was pared by 3 bases and J by 10 bases, with 12 bases of the junction left unmatched. The CDR3 length is 14 residues. Germline CDR1 and CDR2: DFQATT and SNEGSKA (reference sequence). Written as DNA, the CDR3 is TGCAGTGCTAGCCAAACAGGGGTGATGGGTCCCCAGCATTTT. It is translated as CSASQTGVMGPQHF.

This clonotype was counted at least ten times. This chain joins TRBV15 and TRBJ2-1, with a possible D match to TRBD2 (6 bases). V was clipped by 1 base and J by 2 bases, with 9 bases between them. Germline V gene data show CDR1 as LNHNV and CDR2 as YYDKDF (reference sequence). The length of the CDR3 is 15 residues. The CDR3 DNA sequence: TGTGCCACCAGCAGAGCCAGGGAGGCCTACAATGAGCAGTTCTTC. The encoded protein is CATSRAREAYNEQFF.

Ten or more counts support this clonotype. CDR3 coding DNA: TGTGCCAGTAGGACCCGGGTAGGAACTAGCGGGCCTGCGAACACCGGGGAGCTGTTTTTT. It yields the protein CASRTRVGTSGPANTGELFF. The J gene is TRBJ2-2, the V gene TRBV2; TRBD2 matches 9 bases. The CDR3 length is 20 residues. Germline assignment: CDR1 SNHLY and CDR2 FYNNEI. Trimming at V came to 9 bases and at J to 0 bases, leaving 20 bases not matched to a gene.

The table lists this clonotype with many counts. This chain links TRBV20-1 with TRBJ2-7; D may match TRBD1 or TRBD2 (6 bases each). V was cut by 1 base and J by 3 bases, with 19 bases left in between. CDR3 length: 16 residues. From germline, CDR1 is DFQATT and CDR2 SNEGSKA (reference sequence). CDR3 residues: CSARARIGGQLYEQYF. For the CDR3, the DNA is TGCAGTGCTAGAGCTAGGATAGGGGGGCAACTCTACGAGCAGTACTTC.

This clonotype was recorded many times. The rearrangement uses TRBV19 and TRBJ2-7, with D perhaps TRBD2 (6 bases). V lost 4 bases and J lost 1, with 8 bases in between. The germline CDR1 and CDR2 sequences are LNHDA and SQIVND (reference sequence). There are 13 residues in the CDR3. For the CDR3, the DNA is TGTGCCAGTAGTAGCGGGAATTCCTACGAGCAGTACTTC. Translating gives CASSSGNSYEQYF.

Comments on this clonotype: A read error may explain this, as a much larger clone is one base away. The genes are TRBV14 and TRBJ2-1; D is uncertain. This CDR3 has 18 amino acids. CDR1 SGHDN and CDR2 FVKESK come from the germline V gene. V was cut by 1 base and J by 6 bases, with 22 bases left in between. The CDR3 here is CASSQARLGGDPRNEQFF. The CDR3 DNA reads TGTGCCAGCAGCCAAGCGAGGTTGGGCGGAGATCCGCGCAATGAGCAGTTCTTC.

In its sample, this clonotype was seen many times. The chain carries TRBV27 and TRBJ1-2, with TRBD1 identical over 8 bases. There are 16 residues in the CDR3. In germline, CDR1 is MNHEY, CDR2 SMNVEV (reference sequence). Trimming at V came to 2 bases and at J to 4 bases, leaving 9 bases not matched to a gene. The CDR3 is CASSLGVGTGSYGYTF. The CDR3, as DNA: TGTGCCAGCAGTTTAGGAGTCGGGACAGGCTCCTATGGCTACACCTTC.

The chain has TRBV5-1 and TRBJ2-3, with 9 bases identical to TRBD2. The length of the CDR3 is 15 residues. In germline, CDR1 is SGHRS, CDR2 YFSETQ. V shed 6 bases and J 2 bases; nucleotides not matched to a gene: 7. CDR3 DNA: TGCGCCAGCACGACCCTAGCGGGGCACACAGATACGCAGTATTTT. Its translation is CASTTLAGHTDTQYF.

This clonotype was detected a few times. A read error is likely, as this CDR3 ends without the conserved phenylalanine or tryptophan. J is TRBJ2-4 and V is TRBV20-1; TRBD1 matches at 7 bases. The junction had 11 bases not matched to a gene; V was cut back by 6 bases and J by 6 bases. Germline CDR1 DFQATT, CDR2 SNEGSKA (reference sequence). This CDR3 contains 14 residues. CDR3 sequence: CSAYHRDSANIQYL. DNA for the CDR3: TGCAGTGCATACCACAGGGACAGCGCAAACATTCAGTACCTC.

To note about this clonotype: A single base separates this from a much larger clone, so it may be a read error. The V and J genes are TRBV6-1 and TRBJ1-4; D might be TRBD1 (5 bases). The CDR3 sequence is 14 residues long. Germline assignment: CDR1 MNHNS and CDR2 SASEGT. The germline V and J ends were trimmed by 2 bases and 6 bases, with 10 bases remaining between them. In DNA form, the CDR3 reads TGTGCCAGCAGTGAACAGGGCTTCGATGAAAAACTGTTTTTT. Its protein is CASSEQGFDEKLFF.

This clonotype was observed at least ten times. The rearrangement uses TRBV2 and TRBJ2-7, with no clear D. From germline, CDR1 is SNHLY and CDR2 FYNNEI. The germline V and J ends were trimmed by 6 bases and 2 bases, with 11 bases remaining between them. The CDR3 totals 13 residues. The CDR3 loop is CASRRVPTYEQYF. CDR3 sequence (DNA): TGTGCCAGCAGGCGAGTACCCACCTACGAGCAGTACTTC.

This clonotype was detected a few times. The CDR3 here is CSARDPGQGGETQYF. The DNA of the CDR3 is TGCAGTGCTAGAGATCCTGGGCAGGGCGGGGAGACCCAGTACTTC. The genes are TRBV20-1 and TRBJ2-5; D may be TRBD1 or TRBD2 (5 bases each). V lost 0 bases, J lost 5 bases, and 16 bases lay in between. Per germline, CDR1 DFQATT and CDR2 SNEGSKA (reference sequence). This CDR3 is built from 15 residues.

This clonotype came up a few times. Given a far larger clone just one base away, this is likely a sequencing read error. The chain links TRBV3-1 to TRBJ2-3, with D possibly being TRBD2 (5 bases). This CDR3 is built from 17 residues. Germline CDR1 is LGHDT and CDR2 is YNNKEL (reference sequence). Trimming removed 6 bases at V and 4 bases at J, with 23 bases between. DNA for the CDR3: TGTGCCAGCAGTTCATTCCGGACTGGCCATGGCGCAGATACGCAGTATTTT. It translates to CASSSFRTGHGADTQYF.

This clonotype was detected many times. This chain links TRBV7-6 with TRBJ1-2; D call uncertain. The CDR3 runs 15 residues. Trimming shortened V by 3 bases and J by 0 bases, and 11 bases separated the two germline ends. CDR1 is SGHVS and CDR2 is FNYEAQ in the germline V gene. This chain's CDR3 is CASSLSSFPNYGYTF. CDR3 coding DNA: TGTGCCAGCAGCTTGAGCTCTTTTCCTAACTATGGCTACACCTTC.

The chain couples TRBV28 to TRBJ2-1; the match to TRBD2 covers 11 bases. Germline V gives CDR1 MDHEN, CDR2 SYDVKM. This CDR3 spans 15 amino acids. J gave up 9 bases and V 6 bases, and 10 bases lay outside the gene matches. CDR3 nucleotide sequence: TGTGCCAGCAGCCAAGCCGCTAGCGGGAGGAGTGAGCAGTTCTTC. Translation gives CASSQAASGRSEQFF.

This clonotype was recorded at least ten times. This chain joins TRBV20-1 and TRBJ1-5; D unclear. The CDR3 totals 13 residues. Deletions cut 0 bases from V and 9 bases from J, with 12 bases between. In germline, CDR1 is DFQATT, CDR2 SNEGSKA (reference sequence). The chain's CDR3 is CSARDSSMGPQHF. The CDR3 DNA follows: TGCAGTGCTAGAGATTCCAGTATGGGGCCCCAGCATTTT.

This clonotype appeared many times. The rearrangement uses TRBV12-3 or TRBV12-4 and TRBJ2-7; D might be TRBD2 (6 bases). V lost 6 bases, J lost 0 bases, and 12 bases lay in between. The CDR3 contains 14 residues. The CDR3 loop is CASSLLTSSYEQYF. DNA of the CDR3: TGTGCCAGCAGCTTATTGACTAGCTCCTACGAGCAGTACTTC.

A note on this clonotype: This likely came from a read error, as a far larger clone is one base away. V and J are TRBV20-1 and TRBJ2-3; no clear D. The end of the DNA is better explained by TRBJ2-7, so the J call may be wrong. The CDR3 runs to 12 residues. The V gene's germline CDR1 is DFQATT and CDR2 SNEGSKA (reference sequence). CDR3 coding DNA: TGCAGTGCAGTTCCCTCGTGGAATGAGCAGTACTTC. Its protein product is CSAVPSWNEQYF.

This clonotype was seen ten or more times. The rearrangement uses TRBV29-1 and TRBJ1-2; D unresolved. The CDR3 has 11 amino acids. Germline V gene lookup returns CDR1 SQVTM and CDR2 ANQGSEA. V dropped 5 bases and J dropped 5 bases, with 9 bases sitting between them. The CDR3 protein is CSVPHGYGYTF. The CDR3 nucleotides are TGCAGCGTTCCCCATGGTTATGGCTACACCTTC. The full variable domain, rest sourced from reference TRBV29-1 and TRBJ1-2, is SAVISQKPSRDICQRGTSLTIQCQVDSQVTMMFWYRQQPGQSLTLIATANQGSEATYESGFVIDKFPISRPNLTFSTLTVSNMSPEDSSIYLCSVPHGYGYTFGSGTRLTVV.

This clonotype was counted many times. The rearrangement uses TRBV6-1 and TRBJ1-5, with D maybe TRBD1 (6 bases). Germline assignment: CDR1 MNHNS and CDR2 SASEGT. CDR3 length: 14 residues. Trimming stripped 4 bases from V and 3 bases from J, with 10 bases between. The CDR3 DNA is TGTGCCAGCAGTGCCCCGGGACACAATCAGCCCCAGCATTTT. Its protein product is CASSAPGHNQPQHF.